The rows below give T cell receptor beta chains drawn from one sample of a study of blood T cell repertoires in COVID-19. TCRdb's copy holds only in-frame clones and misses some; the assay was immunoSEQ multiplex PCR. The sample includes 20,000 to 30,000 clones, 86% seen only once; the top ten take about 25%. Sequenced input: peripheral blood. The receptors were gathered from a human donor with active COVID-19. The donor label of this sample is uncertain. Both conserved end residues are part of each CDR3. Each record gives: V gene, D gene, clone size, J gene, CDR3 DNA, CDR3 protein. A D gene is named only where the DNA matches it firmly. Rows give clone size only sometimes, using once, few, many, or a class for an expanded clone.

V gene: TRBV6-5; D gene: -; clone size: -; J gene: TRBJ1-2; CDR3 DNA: TGTGCCAGCAGTTATTCAGGTTATGGCTACACCTTC; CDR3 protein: CASSYSGYGYTF
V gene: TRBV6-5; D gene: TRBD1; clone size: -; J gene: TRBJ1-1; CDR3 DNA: TGTGCCAGTACACAGGGGGCGGGTACTGAAGCTTTCTTT; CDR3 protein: CASTQGAGTEAFF
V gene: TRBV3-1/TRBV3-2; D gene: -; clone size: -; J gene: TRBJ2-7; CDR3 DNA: TGTGCCAGCAGCCAAGACCGAGACACCGAGCAGTACTTC; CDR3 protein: CASSQDRDTEQYF
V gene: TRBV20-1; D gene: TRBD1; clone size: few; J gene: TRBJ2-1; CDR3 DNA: TGCAGTGCTAGTGCCGGGACAGGGGGCACTGAGCAGTTCTTC; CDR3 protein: CSASAGTGGTEQFF
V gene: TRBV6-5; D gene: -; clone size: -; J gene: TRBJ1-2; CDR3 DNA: TGTGCCAGCAGCTTACAGGGATTGGAGGGCTACACCTTC; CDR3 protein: CASSLQGLEGYTF
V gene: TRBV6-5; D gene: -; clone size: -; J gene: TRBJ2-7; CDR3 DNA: TGTGCCAGCAGTTACTCGATTAGCTACGAGCAGTACTTC; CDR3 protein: CASSYSISYEQYF
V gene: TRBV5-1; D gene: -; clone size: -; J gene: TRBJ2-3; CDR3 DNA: TGCGCCAGCATGTTGGGAGCGGACACAGATACGCAGTATTTT; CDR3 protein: CASMLGADTDTQYF
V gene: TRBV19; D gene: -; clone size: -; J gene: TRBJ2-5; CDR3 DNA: TGTGCCAGTAGTATAGGTAGGGGATCCCAAGAGACCCAGTACTTC; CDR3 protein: CASSIGRGSQETQYF
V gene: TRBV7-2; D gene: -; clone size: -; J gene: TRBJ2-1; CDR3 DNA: TGTGCCAGCAGCCCTGTACAGTTGTCCTACAATGAGCAGTTCTTC; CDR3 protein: CASSPVQLSYNEQFF
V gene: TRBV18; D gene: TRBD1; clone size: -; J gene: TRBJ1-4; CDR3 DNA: TGTGCCAGCTCACCAGAACAGGGGGCTGGTAATGAAAAACTGTTTTTT; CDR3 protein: CASSPEQGAGNEKLFF
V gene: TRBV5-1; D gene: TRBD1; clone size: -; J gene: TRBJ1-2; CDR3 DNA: TGCGCCAGCAGCACGGGACAGTCAAACTATGGCTACACCTTC; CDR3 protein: CASSTGQSNYGYTF
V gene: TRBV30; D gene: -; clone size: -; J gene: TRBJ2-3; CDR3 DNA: TGTGCCTGGAGTGTACAGGGCCTGTCCACAGATACGCAGTATTTT; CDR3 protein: CAWSVQGLSTDTQYF
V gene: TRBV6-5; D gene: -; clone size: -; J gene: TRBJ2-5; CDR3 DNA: TGTGCCAGCAGTTACTCGCGTCTTCCCCAAGAGACCCAGTACTTC; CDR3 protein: CASSYSRLPQETQYF
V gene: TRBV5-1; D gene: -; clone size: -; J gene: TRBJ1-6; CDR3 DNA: TGCGCCAGCAGCTCCAACCCAGGGTCCAACCTTAATTCACCCCTCCACTTT; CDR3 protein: CASSSNPGSNLNSPLHF
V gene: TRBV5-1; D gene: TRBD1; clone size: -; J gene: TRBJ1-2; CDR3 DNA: TGCGCCAGCAGCGGCACCGGGACAGGAAACTATGGCTACACCTTC; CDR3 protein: CASSGTGTGNYGYTF
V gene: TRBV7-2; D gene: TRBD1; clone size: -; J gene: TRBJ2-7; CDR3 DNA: TGTGCCAGCAGCTTAGTTGGACAGGGTATGTACGAGCAGTACTTC; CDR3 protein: CASSLVGQGMYEQYF
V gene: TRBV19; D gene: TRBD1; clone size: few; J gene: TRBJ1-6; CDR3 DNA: TGTGCCAGTAGTGAATCCGGGACAGGGAATTCACCCCTCCACTTT; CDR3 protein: CASSESGTGNSPLHF
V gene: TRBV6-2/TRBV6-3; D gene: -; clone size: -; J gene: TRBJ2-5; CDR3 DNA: TGTGCCAGCAGCCTCCTAGTGAAGGAGACCCAGTACTTC; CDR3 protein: CASSLLVKETQYF
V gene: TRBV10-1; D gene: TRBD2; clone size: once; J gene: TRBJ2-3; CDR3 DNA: TGCGCCAGCAGTGAGGACGGGGGGAGCACAGATACGCAGTATTTT; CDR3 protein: CASSEDGGSTDTQYF
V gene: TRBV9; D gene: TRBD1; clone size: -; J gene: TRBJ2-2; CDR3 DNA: TGTGCCAGCAGCGTAGCGGGGACAGTAGCCGGGGAGCTGTTTTTT; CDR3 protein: CASSVAGTVAGELFF
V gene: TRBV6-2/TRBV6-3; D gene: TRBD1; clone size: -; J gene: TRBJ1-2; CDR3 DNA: TGTGCCAGCAGTTATAGGCGGGACAGGGACCCTGGCTACACCTTC; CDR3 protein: CASSYRRDRDPGYTF
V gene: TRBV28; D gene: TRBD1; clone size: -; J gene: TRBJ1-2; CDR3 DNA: TGTGCCAGCTCGACAGGGGGTCACTATGGCTACACCTTC; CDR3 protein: CASSTGGHYGYTF
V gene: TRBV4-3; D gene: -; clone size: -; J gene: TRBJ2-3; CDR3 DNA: TGCGCCAGCAGCCAAGTCGACAGTAATACGCAGTATTTT; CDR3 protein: CASSQVDSNTQYF
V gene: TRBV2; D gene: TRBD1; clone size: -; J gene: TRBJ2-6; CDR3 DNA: TGTGCCAGCAGTCGCGGACAGGTCCCTGGGGCCAACGTCCTGACTTTC; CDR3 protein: CASSRGQVPGANVLTF
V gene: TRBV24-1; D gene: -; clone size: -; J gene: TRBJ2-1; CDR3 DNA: TGTGCCACCAGCAGGGGAAACAATGAGCAGTTCTTC; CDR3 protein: CATSRGNNEQFF
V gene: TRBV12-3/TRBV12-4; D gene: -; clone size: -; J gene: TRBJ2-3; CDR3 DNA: TGTGCCAGCAGTTCAGGTCAGGTTAATACGCAGTATTTT; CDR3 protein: CASSSGQVNTQYF
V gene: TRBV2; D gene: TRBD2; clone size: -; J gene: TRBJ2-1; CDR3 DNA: TGTGCCAGCAGTGATGGGCGGGGGGGCTTTGAGCAGTTCTTC; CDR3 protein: CASSDGRGGFEQFF
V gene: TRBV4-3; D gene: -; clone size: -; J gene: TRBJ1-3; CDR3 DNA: TGCGCCAGCAGCCAACATGGACAGAGAGTCGGTTCCTCTGGAAACACCATATATTTT; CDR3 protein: CASSQHGQRVGSSGNTIYF
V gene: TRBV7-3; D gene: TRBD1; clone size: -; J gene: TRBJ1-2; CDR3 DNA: TGTGCCAGCAGCTTACAAGCGGACAGGGGGCTTAACTATGGCTACACCTTC; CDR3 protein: CASSLQADRGLNYGYTF
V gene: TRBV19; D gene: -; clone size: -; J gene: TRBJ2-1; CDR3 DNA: TGTGCCAGTAGTATAAGAGGAACAACCCCTAACAATGAGCAGTTCTTC; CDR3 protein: CASSIRGTTPNNEQFF
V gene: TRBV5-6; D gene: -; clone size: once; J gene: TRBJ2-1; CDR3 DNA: TGTGCCAGCAGCTTTCGCGGGAACACGATCTTC; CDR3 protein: CASSFRGNTIF
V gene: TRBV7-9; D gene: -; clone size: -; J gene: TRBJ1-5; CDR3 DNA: TGTGCCAGCAGCCTAGAGATCGGGCCCCAGCATTTT; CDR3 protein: CASSLEIGPQHF
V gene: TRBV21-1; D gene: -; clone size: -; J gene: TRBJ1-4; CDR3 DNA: TGTGCCAGCAGCAGACAGGGTCGGTGCGGCGAAAAACTGTTTTTT; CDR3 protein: CASSRQGRCGEKLFF
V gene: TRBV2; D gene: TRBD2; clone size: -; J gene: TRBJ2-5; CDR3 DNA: TGTGCCAGCAGAGAACGTGTCTGGACTAGCGGGAGCCAAGAGACCCAGTACTTC; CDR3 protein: CASRERVWTSGSQETQYF
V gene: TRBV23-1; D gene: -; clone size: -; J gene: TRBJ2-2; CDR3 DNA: TGCGCCAGCAGAGACGAAACAGGGGGGGATAACACCGGGGAGCTGTTTTTT; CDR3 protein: CASRDETGGDNTGELFF
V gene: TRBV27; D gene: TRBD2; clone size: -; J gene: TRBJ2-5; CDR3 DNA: TGTGCCAGCGGGACTAGCGGCATATTAGAGACCCAGTACTTC; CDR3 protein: CASGTSGILETQYF
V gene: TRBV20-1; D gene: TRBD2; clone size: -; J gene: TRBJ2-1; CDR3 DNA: TGCAGTGCTAGTCTCGCTCTAGCGGGGGGGTTACATGAGCAGTTCTTC; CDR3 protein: CSASLALAGGLHEQFF
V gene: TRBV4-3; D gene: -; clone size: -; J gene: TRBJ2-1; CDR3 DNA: TGCGCCAGCAGCTCGGGCGGGGAGCAGTTCTTC; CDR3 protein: CASSSGGEQFF
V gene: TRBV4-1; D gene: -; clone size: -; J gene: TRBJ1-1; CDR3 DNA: TGCGCCAGCAGCCCCCAGGTCAGGGACACTGAAGCTTTCTTT; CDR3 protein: CASSPQVRDTEAFF
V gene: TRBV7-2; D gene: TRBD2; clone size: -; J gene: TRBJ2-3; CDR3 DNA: TGTGCCAGCAGCTTCCGGGCTCGGGGGGGCACAGATACGCAGTATTTT; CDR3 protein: CASSFRARGGTDTQYF